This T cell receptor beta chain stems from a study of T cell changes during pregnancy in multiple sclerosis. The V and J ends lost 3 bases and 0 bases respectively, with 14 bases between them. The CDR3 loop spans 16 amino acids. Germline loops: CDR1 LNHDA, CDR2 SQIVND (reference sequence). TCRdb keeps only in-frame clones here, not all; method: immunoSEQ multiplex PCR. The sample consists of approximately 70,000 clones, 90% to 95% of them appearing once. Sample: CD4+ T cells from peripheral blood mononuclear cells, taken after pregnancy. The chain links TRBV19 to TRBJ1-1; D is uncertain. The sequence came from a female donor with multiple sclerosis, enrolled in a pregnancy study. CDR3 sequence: CASSMGFGEMNTEAFF. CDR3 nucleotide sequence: TGTGCCAGTAGTATGGGTTTCGGGGAAATGAACACTGAAGCTTTCTTT.